This T cell receptor (beta chain) is from a study of early T cells in non-severe SARS-CoV-2 infection. Via MiXCR, TCRdb re-called the 5' RACE reads, giving one row per CDR3 protein. The repertoire holds 56,000 or so distinct CDR3 sequences, with 7% to 10% as singletons. V lost 6 bases to trimming and J lost 2 bases; unmatched junction nucleotides: 11. This CDR3 region has 16 residues. The germline CDR1 and CDR2 sequences are SGHAT and FQNNGV. The J gene is TRBJ2-3, the V gene TRBV11-2; 7 positions agree with TRBD2. Sequenced input: whole blood. The TCR originated in an adult who was a healthcare worker with PCR-confirmed SARS-CoV-2 infection or an uninfected control (not recorded which). CDR3 region: CASRARVGGTTDTQYF. DNA of the CDR3: TGTGCCAGCAGAGCTAGGGTCGGGGGGACCACAGATACGCAGTATTTT.